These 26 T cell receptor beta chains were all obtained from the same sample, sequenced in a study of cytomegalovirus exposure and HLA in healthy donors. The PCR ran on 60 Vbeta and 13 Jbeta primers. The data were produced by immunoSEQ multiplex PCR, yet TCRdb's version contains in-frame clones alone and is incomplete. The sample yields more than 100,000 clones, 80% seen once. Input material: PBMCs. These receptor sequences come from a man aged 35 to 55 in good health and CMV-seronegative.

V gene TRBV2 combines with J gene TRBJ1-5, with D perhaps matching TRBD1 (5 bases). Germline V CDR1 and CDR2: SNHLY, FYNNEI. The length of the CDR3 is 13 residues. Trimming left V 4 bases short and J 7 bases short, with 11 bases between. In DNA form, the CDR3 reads TGTGCCAGCAGTGCAGGGTCTATCCAGCCCCAGCATTTT. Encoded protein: CASSAGSIQPQHF.

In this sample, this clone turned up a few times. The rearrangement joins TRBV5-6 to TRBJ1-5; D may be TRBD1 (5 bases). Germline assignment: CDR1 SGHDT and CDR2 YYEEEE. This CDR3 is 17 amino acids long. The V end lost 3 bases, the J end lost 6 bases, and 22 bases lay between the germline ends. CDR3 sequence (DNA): TGTGCCAGCAGCTCTTGGGGGGGGAAAACAGGTTCTCAGCCCCAGCATTTT. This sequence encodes CASSSWGGKTGSQPQHF.

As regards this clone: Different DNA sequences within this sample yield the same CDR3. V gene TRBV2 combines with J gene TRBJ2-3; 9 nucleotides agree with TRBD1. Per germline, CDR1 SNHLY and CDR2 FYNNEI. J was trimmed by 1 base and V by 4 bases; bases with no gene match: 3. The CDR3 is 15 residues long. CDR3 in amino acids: CASSGRTGGTDTQYF. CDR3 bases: TGTGCCAGCAGTGGCCGGACAGGGGGCACAGATACGCAGTATTTT.

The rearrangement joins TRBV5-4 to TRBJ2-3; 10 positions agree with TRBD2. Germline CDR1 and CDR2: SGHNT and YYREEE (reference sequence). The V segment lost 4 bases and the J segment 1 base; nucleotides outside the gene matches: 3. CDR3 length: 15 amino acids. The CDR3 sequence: CASSTGLAGTDTQYF. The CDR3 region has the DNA TGTGCCAGCAGCACCGGACTAGCGGGCACAGATACGCAGTATTTT.

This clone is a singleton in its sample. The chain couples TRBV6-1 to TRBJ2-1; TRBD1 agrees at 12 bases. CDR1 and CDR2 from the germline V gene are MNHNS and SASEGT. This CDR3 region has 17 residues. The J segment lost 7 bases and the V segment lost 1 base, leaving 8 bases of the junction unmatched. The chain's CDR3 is CASSEDMGQGARNEQFF. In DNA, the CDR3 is TGTGCCAGCAGTGAAGATATGGGACAGGGGGCGCGAAATGAGCAGTTCTTC.

CDR3 sequence: CASTPGLAGLADTQYF. CDR3 DNA sequence: TGTGCCAGTACCCCTGGACTAGCGGGATTGGCAGATACGCAGTATTTT. The chain carries TRBV19 and TRBJ2-3; 12 positions agree with TRBD2. The V segment lost 7 bases and the J segment 4 bases; nucleotides outside the gene matches: 9. Germline V gene data show CDR1 as LNHDA and CDR2 as SQIVND (reference sequence). The CDR3 runs 16 residues. Based on the CDR3 plus reference TRBV19 and TRBJ2-3, the full variable domain is DGGITQSPKYLFRKEGQNVTLSCEQNLNHDAMYWYRQDPGQGLRLIYYSQIVNDFQKGDIAEGYSVSREKKESFPLTVTSAQKNPTAFYLCASTPGLAGLADTQYFGPGTRLTVL.

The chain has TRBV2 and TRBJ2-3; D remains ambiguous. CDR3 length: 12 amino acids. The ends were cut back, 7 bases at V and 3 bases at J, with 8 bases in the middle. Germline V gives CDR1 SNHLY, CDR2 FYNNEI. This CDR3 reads CASKAETDTQYF. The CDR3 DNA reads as TGTGCCAGCAAGGCGGAAACAGATACGCAGTATTTT. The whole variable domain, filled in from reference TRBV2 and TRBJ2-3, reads EPEVTQTPSHQVTQMGQEVILRCVPISNHLYFYWYRQILGQKVEFLVSFYNNEISEKSEIFDDQFSVERPDGSNFTLKIRSTKLEDSAMYFCASKAETDTQYFGPGTRLTVL.

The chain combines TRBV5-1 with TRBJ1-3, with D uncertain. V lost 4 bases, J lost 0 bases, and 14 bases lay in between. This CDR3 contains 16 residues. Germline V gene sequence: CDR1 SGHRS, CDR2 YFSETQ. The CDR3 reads CASSRGAGYSGNTIYF. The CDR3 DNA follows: TGCGCCAGCAGCCGGGGAGCGGGTTACTCTGGAAACACCATATATTTT.

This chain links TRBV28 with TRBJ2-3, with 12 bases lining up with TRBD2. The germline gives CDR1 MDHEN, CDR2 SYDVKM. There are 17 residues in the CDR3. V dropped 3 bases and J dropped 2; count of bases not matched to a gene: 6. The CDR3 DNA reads TGTGCCAGCAGTTTTAGGCTAGCGGGAGGGGACACAGATACGCAGTATTTT. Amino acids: CASSFRLAGGDTDTQYF.

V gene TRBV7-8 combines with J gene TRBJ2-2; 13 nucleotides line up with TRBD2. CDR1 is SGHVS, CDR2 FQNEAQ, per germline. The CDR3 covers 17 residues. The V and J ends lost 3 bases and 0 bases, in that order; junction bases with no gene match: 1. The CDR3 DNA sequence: TGTGCCAGCAGCTTGGGACTAGCGGGACCGAACACCGGGGAGCTGTTTTTT. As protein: CASSLGLAGPNTGELFF.

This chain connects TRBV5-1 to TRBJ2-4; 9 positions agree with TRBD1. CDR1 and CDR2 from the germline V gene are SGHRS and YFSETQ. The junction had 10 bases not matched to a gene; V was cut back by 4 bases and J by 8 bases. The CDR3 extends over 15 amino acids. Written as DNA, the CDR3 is TGCGCCAGCAGCCCGCCCGGGACAGGGTATGACATTCAGTACTTC. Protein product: CASSPPGTGYDIQYF.

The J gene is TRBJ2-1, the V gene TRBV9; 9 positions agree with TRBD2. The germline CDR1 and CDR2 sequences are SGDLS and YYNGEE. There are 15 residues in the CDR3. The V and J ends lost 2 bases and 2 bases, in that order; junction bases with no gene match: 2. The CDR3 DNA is TGTGCCAGCAGCGTCGGCGGGAGGGCCTACAATGAGCAGTTCTTC. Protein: CASSVGGRAYNEQFF.

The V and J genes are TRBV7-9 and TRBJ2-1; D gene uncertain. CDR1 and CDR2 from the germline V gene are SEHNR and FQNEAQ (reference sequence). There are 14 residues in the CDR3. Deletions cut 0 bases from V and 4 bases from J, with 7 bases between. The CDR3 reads CASSLAWLYNEQFF. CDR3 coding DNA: TGTGCCAGCAGCTTAGCGTGGCTGTACAATGAGCAGTTCTTC. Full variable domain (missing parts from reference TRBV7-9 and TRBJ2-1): DTGVSQNPRHKITKRGQNVTFRCDPISEHNRLYWYRQTLGQGPEFLTYFQNEAQLEKSRLLSDRFSAERPKGSFSTLEIQRTEQGDSAMYLCASSLAWLYNEQFFGPGTRLTVL.

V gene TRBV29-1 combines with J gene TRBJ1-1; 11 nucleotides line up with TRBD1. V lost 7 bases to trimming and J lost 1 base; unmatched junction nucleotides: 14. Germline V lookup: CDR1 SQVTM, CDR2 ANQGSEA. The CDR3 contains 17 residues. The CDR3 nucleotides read TGCAGCGCCTCCAAAAGGACAGGGGGCTACGGGAACACTGAAGCTTTCTTT. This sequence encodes CSASKRTGGYGNTEAFF.

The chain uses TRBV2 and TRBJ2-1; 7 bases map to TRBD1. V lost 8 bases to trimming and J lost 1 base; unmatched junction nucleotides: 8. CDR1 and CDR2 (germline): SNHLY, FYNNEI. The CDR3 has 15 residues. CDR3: CASVRTGASYNEQFF. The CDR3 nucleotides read TGTGCCAGCGTGCGGACAGGCGCATCCTACAATGAGCAGTTCTTC.

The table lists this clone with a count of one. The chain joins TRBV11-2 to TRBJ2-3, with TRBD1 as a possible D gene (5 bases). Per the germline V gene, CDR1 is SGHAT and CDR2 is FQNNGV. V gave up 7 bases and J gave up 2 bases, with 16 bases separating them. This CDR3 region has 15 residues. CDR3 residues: CASTIGVANTDTQYF. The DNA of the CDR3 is TGTGCCAGCACCATAGGGGTAGCAAACACAGATACGCAGTATTTT.

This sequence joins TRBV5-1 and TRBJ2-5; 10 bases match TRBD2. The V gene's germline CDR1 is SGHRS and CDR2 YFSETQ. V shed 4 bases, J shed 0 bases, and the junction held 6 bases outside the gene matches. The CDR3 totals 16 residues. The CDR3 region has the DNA TGCGCCAGCAGCCTCGGCAGCGGGGGGGACCAAGAGACCCAGTACTTC. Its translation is CASSLGSGGDQETQYF.

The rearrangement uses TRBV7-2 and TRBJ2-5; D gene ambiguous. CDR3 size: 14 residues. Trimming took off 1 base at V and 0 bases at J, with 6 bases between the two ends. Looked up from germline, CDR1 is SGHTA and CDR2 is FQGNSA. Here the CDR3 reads CASSLDGYQETQYF. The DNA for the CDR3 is TGTGCCAGCAGCTTAGATGGCTACCAAGAGACCCAGTACTTC.

CDR3 region: CASSPGQGLGLAPGELFF. The CDR3 bases are TGTGCCAGCAGCCCGGGACAGGGTTTGGGGCTGGCACCCGGGGAGCTGTTTTTT. The rearrangement uses TRBV7-9 and TRBJ2-2, with 9 bases that match TRBD1. Germline V CDR1 and CDR2: SEHNR, FQNEAQ (reference sequence). Trimming cost V 5 bases and J 6 bases; bases outside gene matches: 16. The CDR3 sequence is 18 residues long.

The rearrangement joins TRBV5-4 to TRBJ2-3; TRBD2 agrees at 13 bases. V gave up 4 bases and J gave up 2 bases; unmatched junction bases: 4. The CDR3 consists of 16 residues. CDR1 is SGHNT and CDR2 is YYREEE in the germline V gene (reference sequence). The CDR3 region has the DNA TGTGCCAGCAGCCCGGGACTAGCGGGACTCACAGATACGCAGTATTTT. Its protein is CASSPGLAGLTDTQYF.

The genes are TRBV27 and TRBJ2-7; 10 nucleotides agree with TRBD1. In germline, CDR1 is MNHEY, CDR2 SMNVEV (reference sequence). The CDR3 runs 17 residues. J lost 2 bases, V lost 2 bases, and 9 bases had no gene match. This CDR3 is CASSLETGTGAAYEQYF. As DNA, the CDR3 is TGTGCCAGCAGTTTAGAGACCGGGACAGGGGCCGCCTACGAGCAGTACTTC.

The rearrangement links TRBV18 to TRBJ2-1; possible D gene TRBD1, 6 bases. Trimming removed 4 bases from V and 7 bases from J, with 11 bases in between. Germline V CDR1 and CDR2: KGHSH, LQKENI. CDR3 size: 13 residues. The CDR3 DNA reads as TGTGCCAGCTCACTACAGGGATCGAATGAGCAGTTCTTC. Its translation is CASSLQGSNEQFF.

CDR3 nucleotide sequence: TGCGCCAGCAGCACCGACAGAACCTATGGCTACACCTTC. It translates to CASSTDRTYGYTF. The chain uses TRBV5-1 and TRBJ1-2; maybe TRBD1 (5 bases). CDR1 and CDR2 (germline): SGHRS, YFSETQ. The CDR3 is 13 amino acids. Trimming shortened V by 4 bases and J by 4 bases, and 11 bases separated the two germline ends. Full variable domain (missing parts from reference TRBV5-1 and TRBJ1-2): KAGVTQTPRYLIKTRGQQVTLSCSPISGHRSVSWYQQTPGQGLQFLFEYFSETQRNKGNFPGRFSGRQFSNSRSEMNVSTLELGDSALYLCASSTDRTYGYTFGSGTRLTVV.

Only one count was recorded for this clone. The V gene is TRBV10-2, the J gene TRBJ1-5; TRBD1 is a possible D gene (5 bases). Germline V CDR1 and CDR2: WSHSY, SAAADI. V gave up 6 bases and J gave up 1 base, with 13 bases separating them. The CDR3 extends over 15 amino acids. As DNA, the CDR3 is TGCGCCAGCAGGGGCGGGACGGGGAGCAATCAGCCCCAGCATTTT. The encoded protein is CASRGGTGSNQPQHF.

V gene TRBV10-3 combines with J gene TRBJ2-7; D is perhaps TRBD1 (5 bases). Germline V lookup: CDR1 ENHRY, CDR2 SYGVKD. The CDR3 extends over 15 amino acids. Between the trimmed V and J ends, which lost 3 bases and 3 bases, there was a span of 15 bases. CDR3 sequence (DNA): TGTGCCATCAGTGAAAAGGTAGGGGCAGACTACGAGCAGTACTTC. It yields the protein CAISEKVGADYEQYF.

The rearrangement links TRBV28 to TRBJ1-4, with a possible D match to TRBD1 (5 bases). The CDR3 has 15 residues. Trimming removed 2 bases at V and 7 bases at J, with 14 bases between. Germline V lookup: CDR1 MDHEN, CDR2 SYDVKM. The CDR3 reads CASSLTGGVGEKLFF. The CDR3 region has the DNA TGTGCCAGCAGTTTAACGGGAGGGGTCGGTGAAAAACTGTTTTTT.